This entry describes one TCR beta chain. CDR1 and CDR2 (germline): GTSNPN, SVGIG (reference sequence). Trimming left V 4 bases short and J 6 bases short, with 13 bases between. The CDR3 consists of 12 residues. These data originate in a study of cytomegalovirus exposure and HLA in healthy donors. It was with 60 Vbeta and 13 Jbeta primers that the PCR ran. Measured with immunoSEQ multiplex PCR; TCRdb has only the in-frame clones, and not every one. The table has 95,000 to 150,000 clones, more than 60% seen once. Material: PBMCs. This TCR derives from a woman in her thirties or forties in good health and CMV-seropositive. The chain couples TRBV30 to TRBJ2-7; possibly TRBD2 for D (6 bases). Written as DNA, the CDR3 is TGTGCCTGGAAGCACGGAGCGGGCGAGCAGTACTTC. Amino acid sequence: CAWKHGAGEQYF.